The 17 T cell receptor beta chains in this list originate from one sample, sequenced in a study of blood T cell repertoires in COVID-19 (dated by TCRdb to 2020 to 2022). Receptor libraries were prepared by the immunoSEQ multiplex PCR assay. Sourced from immuneACCESS, this table was stored by TCRdb with only in-frame sequences that have V and J called. A share of the clones is absent; for the studies checked, an unresolved V gene accounts for under half, and the remainder has no known explanation. Here the sample has roughly 150,000 clones; around 80% occur a single time. Clones ranked in the top ten supply roughly 0.58% of the sample. Sequencing input: peripheral blood. Receptors were obtained from a man between 60 and 70 years old with acute or convalescent COVID-19.

The chain employs TRBV7-6 and TRBJ2-2, with 8 nucleotides matching TRBD1. The germline V gene has CDR1 SGHVS and CDR2 FNYEAQ. CDR3 size: 15 residues. The CDR3 sequence: CATRLGTGNTGELFF. CDR3 DNA sequence: TGTGCAACCCGTCTGGGGACAGGGAACACCGGGGAGCTGTTTTTT.

CDR3 coding DNA: TGTGCCAGCAGTGAAATGAGGGGGTCCTACAATGAGCAGTTCTTC. Translation: CASSEMRGSYNEQFF. V and J are TRBV6-1 and TRBJ2-1; tentatively, D is TRBD1 (6 bases). This CDR3 contains 15 residues. V lost 2 bases and J 1 base, leaving 9 bases between the germline ends. CDR1 is MNHNS, CDR2 SASEGT, per germline.

The CDR3, as DNA: TGTGCCAGCAGTTTCGGGGGATCTGGGAGCTCTGGAAACACCATATATTTT. Its protein is CASSFGGSGSSGNTIYF. The chain employs TRBV28 and TRBJ1-3, with D tentatively TRBD1 (5 bases). There are 17 residues in the CDR3. The V gene's germline CDR1 is MDHEN and CDR2 SYDVKM. The V end lost 3 bases, the J end lost 0 bases, and 15 bases lay between the germline ends.

This clone occurred a few times. V is TRBV9 and J is TRBJ2-2; 8 nucleotides line up with TRBD1. V lost 3 bases to trimming and J lost 1 base; unmatched junction nucleotides: 5. The CDR3 is 16 amino acids. Germline CDR1 reads SGDLS; CDR2 reads YYNGEE. This chain's CDR3 is CASSARTGMNTGELFF. In DNA form, the CDR3 reads TGTGCCAGCAGCGCCCGGACAGGGATGAACACCGGGGAGCTGTTTTTT.

The gene calls are TRBV10-3 and TRBJ1-1, with 9 bases that match TRBD1. The CDR3 length is 15 residues. The germline V gene encodes CDR1 ENHRY and CDR2 SYGVKD. V trimming: 2 bases; J trimming: 0 bases; junction bases outside the gene matches: 1. CDR3 region: CAISEGTGLNTEAFF. In DNA form, the CDR3 reads TGTGCCATCAGTGAGGGGACAGGGTTGAACACTGAAGCTTTCTTT.

This chain connects TRBV2 to TRBJ2-3; TRBD1 matches 7 bases. There are 15 residues in the CDR3. Germline CDR1 SNHLY, CDR2 FYNNEI. With 5 bases clipped from V and 6 bases from J, the junction kept 11 bases outside the gene matches. The CDR3 sequence: CASSLQGYTEDTQYF. The CDR3 DNA reads as TGTGCCAGCAGTTTACAGGGGTATACTGAGGATACGCAGTATTTT. Full variable domain (remainder filled in from reference TRBV2 and TRBJ2-3): EPEVTQTPSHQVTQMGQEVILRCVPISNHLYFYWYRQILGQKVEFLVSFYNNEISEKSEIFDDQFSVERPDGSNFTLKIRSTKLEDSAMYFCASSLQGYTEDTQYFGPGTRLTVL.

The chain couples TRBV11-3 to TRBJ2-2; 7 positions match TRBD2. CDR1 is SGHNT and CDR2 is YENEEA in the germline V gene. This CDR3 contains 13 residues. V was clipped by 4 bases and J by 7 bases; unmatched bases: 3. The DNA of the CDR3 is TGTGCCAGCAGCTGGCGCGGGGGCGGGGAGCTGTTTTTT. Residues: CASSWRGGGELFF.

This sequence joins TRBV6-2 or TRBV6-3 and TRBJ2-1, with a possible D match to TRBD2 (5 bases). From germline, CDR1 is MNHEY and CDR2 SVGEGT. The ends were cut back, 5 bases at V and 0 bases at J, with 11 bases in the middle. The CDR3 runs 15 residues. CDR3 residues: CASSHLSVSYNEQFF. CDR3 coding DNA: TGTGCCAGCAGTCACCTTAGCGTCTCCTACAATGAGCAGTTCTTC.

The CDR3 DNA follows: TGTGCCAGCAGCTCGTGGGCGCCGAACACTGAAGCTTTCTTT. Protein product: CASSSWAPNTEAFF. J is TRBJ1-1 and V is TRBV5-6; D gene uncertain. CDR3 length: 14 amino acids. Looked up from germline, CDR1 is SGHDT and CDR2 is YYEEEE. Trimming pared 3 bases from V and 1 base from J, leaving 10 bases between.

The chain is built from TRBV5-6 and TRBJ1-6; 7 bases are a match to TRBD1. Germline trimming cut 4 bases from V and 11 bases from J; bases unmatched to any gene: 15. Germline assignment: CDR1 SGHDT and CDR2 YYEEEE. This CDR3 contains 16 residues. The CDR3 DNA sequence: TGTGCCAGCAGCGCCCGACAGGGCGGAGGAGTTGCACCCCTCCACTTT. As protein: CASSARQGGGVAPLHF.

The chain carries TRBV10-3 and TRBJ1-1, with 9 nucleotides matching TRBD1. Trimming cost V 0 bases and J 4 bases; bases outside gene matches: 3. CDR1 and CDR2 from the germline V gene are ENHRY and SYGVKD. This CDR3 is built from 15 residues. Written as DNA, the CDR3 is TGTGCCATCAGTGAGTCGCCGGGACAGGGCACTGAAGCTTTCTTT. It encodes CAISESPGQGTEAFF.

This clone appeared a single time. The chain combines TRBV4-3 with TRBJ2-1; tentative D call: TRBD2 (6 bases). From germline, CDR1 is LGHNA and CDR2 YSLEER. The CDR3 length is 17 residues. V was shortened by 4 bases and J by 1 base, with 17 bases between the two germline ends. The CDR3, as DNA: TGCGCCAGCAGCCCTCGGGACTGGGGCGAGTCCTACAATGAGCAGTTCTTC. Amino acids: CASSPRDWGESYNEQFF.

This chain links TRBV14 with TRBJ2-3; 10 positions match TRBD2. In germline, CDR1 is SGHDN, CDR2 FVKESK. Trimming at V came to 3 bases and at J to 0 bases, leaving 6 bases not matched to a gene. The CDR3 totals 17 residues. The CDR3 is CASSQWLAGASTDTQYF. For the CDR3, the DNA is TGTGCCAGCAGCCAGTGGCTAGCGGGGGCTAGCACAGATACGCAGTATTTT.

The chain has TRBV7-2 and TRBJ1-5; 8 bases align to TRBD1. After removal of 4 bases from V and 7 bases from J, the junction contained 12 bases not matched to a gene. Germline values: CDR1 SGHTA, CDR2 FQGNSA. This CDR3 has 16 amino acids. CDR3 sequence: CASSSALMTGAQPQHF. The CDR3 region has the DNA TGTGCCAGCAGCTCAGCCCTTATGACAGGGGCCCAGCCCCAGCATTTT.

This sequence joins TRBV7-2 and TRBJ1-6; 8 bases map to TRBD1. The CDR3 is made up of 16 amino acids. V dropped 5 bases and J dropped 10; count of bases not matched to a gene: 13. Germline CDR1 SGHTA, CDR2 FQGNSA. CDR3: CASSPRTGFRGSPLHF. In nucleotides, the CDR3 is TGTGCCAGCAGCCCTCGGACAGGGTTTCGAGGATCACCCCTCCACTTT.

This clone was recorded a few times. DNA of the CDR3: TGTGCCAGCAGCCCATCCCAAGGAGGCTCCTACAATGAGCAGTTCTTC. Translated, it gives CASSPSQGGSYNEQFF. The chain couples TRBV11-2 to TRBJ2-1; tentative D call: TRBD2 (5 bases). Germline CDR1 reads SGHAT; CDR2 reads FQNNGV. The V end lost 5 bases, the J end lost 0 bases, and 14 bases lay between the germline ends. This CDR3 has 16 residues.

The V gene is TRBV4-2, the J gene TRBJ1-5; no firm D call. V gave up 0 bases and J gave up 2 bases, with 8 bases separating them. This CDR3 is built from 15 residues. Germline V gene sequence: CDR1 LGHNA, CDR2 YNFKEQ. The CDR3 spells CASSQEHQGNQPQHF. The DNA of the CDR3 is TGTGCCAGCAGCCAAGAACATCAGGGCAATCAGCCCCAGCATTTT.